The 31 T cell receptor beta chains in this list originate from one sample, sequenced in a study of T cell responses to AZD1222 COVID-19 vaccine. Measured with immunoSEQ multiplex PCR; TCRdb has only the in-frame clones, and not every one. The data show approximately 100,000 clones, just over 90% seen once. Sequencing used peripheral blood, obtained on day 0 of AZD1222 vaccination. Source of these receptors: an adult in good health.

This chain links TRBV19 with TRBJ1-2; D perhaps matches TRBD1 (5 bases). Germline V gives CDR1 LNHDA, CDR2 SQIVND (reference sequence). The CDR3 covers 16 residues. V was shortened by 1 base and J by 4 bases, with 16 bases between the two germline ends. The CDR3 sequence is CASSIGVADRSYGYTF. The CDR3 nucleotides are TGTGCCAGTAGTATAGGTGTTGCTGACAGATCCTATGGCTACACCTTC.

The chain couples TRBV19 to TRBJ1-1; D is unclear. Germline V gene lookup returns CDR1 LNHDA and CDR2 SQIVND (reference sequence). V shed 3 bases and J shed 10 bases, with 12 bases lying between them. This CDR3 comprises 12 residues. The CDR3 region is CASSIGDRSAFF. CDR3 DNA sequence: TGTGCCAGTAGTATTGGGGATAGGTCAGCTTTCTTT.

The chain couples TRBV11-1 to TRBJ2-7, with no clear D. The germline V gene has CDR1 SGHAT and CDR2 FQDESV (reference sequence). Trimming removed 3 bases from V and 6 bases from J, with 12 bases in between. This CDR3 contains 13 residues. In DNA, the CDR3 is TGTGCCAGCAGCTTCCAATCCTCGGGCGAGCAGTACTTC. Its protein is CASSFQSSGEQYF. Using reference TRBV11-1 and TRBJ2-7 for the parts outside the CDR3, the full variable domain is EAEVAQSPRYKITEKSQAVAFWCDPISGHATLYWYRQILGQGPELLVQFQDESVVDDSQLPKDRFSAERLKGVDSTLKIQPAELGDSAMYLCASSFQSSGEQYFGPGTRLTVT.

J is TRBJ1-2 and V is TRBV28, with a weak D call TRBD1 (5 bases). The CDR3 consists of 13 residues. V lost 7 bases and J 0 bases, leaving 9 bases between the germline ends. CDR1 and CDR2 (germline): MDHEN, SYDVKM. The CDR3 region has the DNA TGTGCCAGCATCCCGGGGGCTAACTATGGCTACACCTTC. It encodes CASIPGANYGYTF.

This chain connects TRBV9 to TRBJ2-1; TRBD2 agrees at 8 bases. The CDR3 spans 16 residues. Germline V gene lookup returns CDR1 SGDLS and CDR2 YYNGEE. With V trimmed by 2 bases and J by 3 bases, 7 bases remained unmatched. The CDR3 bases are TGTGCCAGCAGCGTGTTTAGCGGGGCAAACTACAATGAGCAGTTCTTC. Its protein product is CASSVFSGANYNEQFF.

V is TRBV6-5 and J is TRBJ2-3; TRBD1 agrees at 8 bases. The V and J ends lost 2 bases and 4 bases, in that order; junction bases with no gene match: 5. The CDR3 loop spans 15 amino acids. Germline V gene sequence: CDR1 MNHEY, CDR2 SVGAGI. In DNA, the CDR3 is TGTGCCAGCAGTTACGACAGGGGATATTCAGATACGCAGTATTTT. Protein product: CASSYDRGYSDTQYF.

The chain recombines TRBV5-6 with TRBJ1-4; D may be TRBD1 (6 bases). Trimming pared 2 bases from V and 13 bases from J, leaving 12 bases between. This CDR3 has 12 amino acids. CDR1 and CDR2 from the germline V gene are SGHDT and YYEEEE. The CDR3, as DNA: TGTGCCAGCAGCTTAATACAGGGTGGACTGTTTTTT. Residues: CASSLIQGGLFF.

The chain joins TRBV5-1 to TRBJ1-3; D remains unclear. V was shortened by 4 bases and J by 7 bases, with 12 bases between the two germline ends. CDR1 and CDR2 from the germline V gene are SGHRS and YFSETQ. This CDR3 has 13 amino acids. Here the CDR3 reads CASSDPGGNTIYF. DNA for the CDR3: TGCGCCAGCAGCGATCCGGGAGGGAACACCATATATTTT.

The chain recombines TRBV6-1 with TRBJ2-4, with 10 bases matching TRBD2. The V gene's germline CDR1 is MNHNS and CDR2 SASEGT. The CDR3 contains 19 residues. V gave up 4 bases and J gave up 0 bases; unmatched junction bases: 12. In DNA form, the CDR3 reads TGTGCCAGCAGTGGGGTAGCGGGGGGCTTCACTCTAGCCAAAAACATTCAGTACTTC. Its translation is CASSGVAGGFTLAKNIQYF.

J is TRBJ1-1 and V is TRBV5-4; D not resolved. The germline V and J ends were trimmed by 5 bases and 0 bases, with 14 bases remaining between them. This CDR3 has 15 amino acids. The germline V gene has CDR1 SGHNT and CDR2 YYREEE (reference sequence). The CDR3 nucleotides read TGTGCCAGCAGTCTGGATAGACCGGTGAACACTGAAGCTTTCTTT. Its translation is CASSLDRPVNTEAFF.

V is TRBV28 and J is TRBJ1-5, with D possibly being TRBD1 (5 bases). V gave up 2 bases and J gave up 5 bases, with 10 bases separating them. CDR1 and CDR2 (germline): MDHEN, SYDVKM. The CDR3 runs to 14 residues. The CDR3 sequence: CASSLGQGDQPQHF. CDR3 bases: TGTGCCAGCAGTTTAGGGCAGGGTGATCAGCCCCAGCATTTT.

The chain employs TRBV5-5 and TRBJ1-5; TRBD1 might be the D (6 bases). V was clipped by 0 bases and J by 7 bases, with 14 bases between them. The germline V gene has CDR1 SGHKS and CDR2 YYEKEE (reference sequence). The CDR3 sequence is 15 residues long. The CDR3 DNA follows: TGTGCCAGCAGCTTGGTGGACAGCGAGTCCCAGCCCCAGCATTTT. It specifies CASSLVDSESQPQHF. The entire variable domain, with the rest obtained from reference TRBV5-5 and TRBJ1-5, is as follows: DAGVTQSPTHLIKTRGQQVTLRCSPISGHKSVSWYQQVLGQGPQFIFQYYEKEERGRGNFPDRFSARQFPNYSSELNVNALLLGDSALYLCASSLVDSESQPQHFGDGTRLSIL.

This clone showed up just a few times. The CDR3 DNA follows: TGTGCCAGCAGCGACAGGGGAGGAGCGGGAGCTTTCTTT. Its protein product is CASSDRGGAGAFF. The rearrangement joins TRBV2 to TRBJ1-1, with TRBD1 matching over 8 bases. The CDR3 sequence is 13 residues long. The V and J ends lost 6 bases and 10 bases, in that order; junction bases with no gene match: 10. The germline CDR1 and CDR2 sequences are SNHLY and FYNNEI.

A single count supports this clone. V is TRBV9 and J is TRBJ2-5, with 10 bases matching TRBD1. CDR1 and CDR2 from the germline V gene are SGDLS and YYNGEE. V lost 0 bases, J lost 6 bases, and 5 bases stayed unmatched. This CDR3 has 15 amino acids. As DNA, the CDR3 is TGTGCCAGCAGCGTAGCGGACAGGGGGTTTAAGACCCAGTACTTC. Encoded protein: CASSVADRGFKTQYF.

The chain has TRBV20-1 and TRBJ2-5, with 7 nucleotides matching TRBD2. Germline CDR1 reads DFQATT; CDR2 reads SNEGSKA (reference sequence). With V trimmed by 3 bases and J by 5 bases, 9 bases remained unmatched. CDR3 length: 14 amino acids. The CDR3 sequence is CSASYASGTETQYF. DNA for the CDR3: TGCAGTGCTAGTTATGCTAGCGGAACCGAGACCCAGTACTTC.

The chain joins TRBV6-1 to TRBJ1-5; 7 bases match TRBD1. The CDR3 contains 18 residues. V lost 2 bases to trimming and J lost 0 bases; unmatched junction nucleotides: 10. CDR1 is MNHNS, CDR2 SASEGT, per germline. The CDR3 sequence: CASSELGTDYYSNQPQHF. The CDR3 DNA sequence: TGTGCCAGCAGTGAACTTGGGACAGACTATTATAGCAATCAGCCCCAGCATTTT.

This clone was seen a handful of times. The chain links TRBV2 to TRBJ1-5; no clear D gene. The CDR3 loop spans 13 amino acids. Trimming pared 7 bases from V and 7 bases from J, leaving 14 bases between. Per germline, CDR1 SNHLY and CDR2 FYNNEI. CDR3 loop: CASNPEPWQPQHF. Here the CDR3 DNA reads TGTGCCAGCAATCCCGAGCCGTGGCAGCCCCAGCATTTT.

The chain uses TRBV28 and TRBJ1-5; D is unclear. Germline V lookup: CDR1 MDHEN, CDR2 SYDVKM. The CDR3 is 13 amino acids. The ends were cut back, 0 bases at V and 10 bases at J, with 10 bases in the middle. In DNA form, the CDR3 reads TGTGCCAGCAGTTTATGGTCGGTAAAACCCCAGCATTTT. It specifies CASSLWSVKPQHF. The full variable domain, completed using reference TRBV28 and TRBJ1-5, is DVKVTQSSRYLVKRTGEKVFLECVQDMDHENMFWYRQDPGLGLRLIYFSYDVKMKEKGDIPEGYSVSREKKERFSLILESASTNQTSMYLCASSLWSVKPQHFGDGTRLSIL.

V usage is TRBV13 and J usage is TRBJ2-7; D assignment may be TRBD1 or TRBD2 (5 bases each). In germline, CDR1 is PRHDT, CDR2 FYEKMQ (reference sequence). The CDR3 runs 14 residues. V was cut by 8 bases and J by 2 bases, with 16 bases left in between. DNA of the CDR3: TGTGCCAGCGGGTCCCGGGACGCCGCCTACGAGCAGTACTTC. Translated, it gives CASGSRDAAYEQYF. The full variable domain, in which reference TRBV13 and TRBJ2-7 provide the parts outside the CDR3, is AAGVIQSPRHLIKEKRETATLKCYPIPRHDTVYWYQQGPGQDPQFLISFYEKMQSDKGSIPDRFSAQQFSDYHSELNMSSLELGDSALYFCASGSRDAAYEQYFGPGTRLTVT.

The gene calls are TRBV28 and TRBJ1-1; D possibly corresponds to TRBD1 (6 bases). Trimming left V 5 bases short and J 3 bases short, with 13 bases between. Per the germline V gene, CDR1 is MDHEN and CDR2 is SYDVKM. The CDR3 sequence is 14 residues long. The CDR3 coding sequence is TGTGCCAGCAGTCTGGCAGGGGACCACACTGAAGCTTTCTTT. Protein product: CASSLAGDHTEAFF.

The chain links TRBV4-1 to TRBJ2-1, with TRBD1 matching over 9 bases. Trimming at V came to 4 bases and at J to 4 bases, leaving 5 bases not matched to a gene. CDR3 size: 15 residues. Germline assignment: CDR1 MGHRA and CDR2 YSYEKL. The CDR3 spells CASSRDREPYNEQFF. The CDR3 DNA follows: TGCGCCAGCAGCCGGGACAGGGAACCTTACAATGAGCAGTTCTTC.

The gene calls are TRBV4-1 and TRBJ2-3; D is ambiguous. The CDR3 loop spans 16 amino acids. Germline V gene lookup returns CDR1 MGHRA and CDR2 YSYEKL. The V and J ends lost 0 bases and 2 bases respectively, with 12 bases between them. In DNA, the CDR3 is TGCGCCAGCAGCCAAGACGGACGGGCGACCACAGATACGCAGTATTTT. The encoded protein is CASSQDGRATTDTQYF.

The chain is built from TRBV9 and TRBJ1-1; 9 bases fit TRBD1. The V gene end was trimmed by 3 bases and the J gene end by 11 bases; junction bases not matched to a gene: 17. Germline loops: CDR1 SGDLS, CDR2 YYNGEE. The CDR3 extends over 16 amino acids. The CDR3 sequence: CASSGGWDRDFSGAFF. Here the CDR3 DNA reads TGTGCCAGCAGCGGGGGCTGGGACAGGGATTTTTCTGGGGCTTTCTTT.

The V gene is TRBV5-1, the J gene TRBJ2-1; TRBD1 matches at 9 bases. The CDR3 totals 16 residues. V lost 5 bases and J lost 1; bases outside the gene matches: 7. The germline V gene encodes CDR1 SGHRS and CDR2 YFSETQ. Here the CDR3 DNA reads TGCGCCAGCAGGAAGGACGGGACAGGGTCCTACAATGAGCAGTTCTTC. It codes for CASRKDGTGSYNEQFF.

The rearrangement uses TRBV28 and TRBJ1-6, with a possible D match to TRBD1 (5 bases). Germline V gives CDR1 MDHEN, CDR2 SYDVKM. The CDR3 extends over 18 amino acids. Trimming took off 3 bases at V and 2 bases at J, with 17 bases between the two ends. CDR3 in DNA: TGTGCCAGCAGTTTCAGTACGGGGCAGGAGGCCTATAATTCACCCCTCCACTTT. The encoded protein is CASSFSTGQEAYNSPLHF.

The J gene is TRBJ2-5, the V gene TRBV5-1; the match to TRBD1 covers 7 bases. Germline V lookup: CDR1 SGHRS, CDR2 YFSETQ. This CDR3 has 17 residues. V gave up 2 bases and J gave up 9 bases; unmatched junction bases: 19. CDR3 residues: CASSFAGQETGGDSQYF. The CDR3 bases are TGCGCCAGCAGCTTTGCCGGACAGGAGACTGGAGGAGACTCCCAGTACTTC.

CDR3 sequence: CASSYSDNTEAFF. The CDR3 DNA follows: TGTGCCAGCAGTTACTCGGACAACACTGAAGCTTTCTTT. This chain connects TRBV6-5 to TRBJ1-1; D not certain. Germline V gene sequence: CDR1 MNHEY, CDR2 SVGAGI. V was shortened by 0 bases and J by 2 bases, with 4 bases between the two germline ends. There are 13 residues in the CDR3.

This clone was counted only a few times. CDR3 DNA sequence: TGTGCCAGCAGTCTCCCGAGACTAGCGGGGGCCCAGTACTTC. It translates to CASSLPRLAGAQYF. The chain combines TRBV28 with TRBJ2-5, with 12 bases identical to TRBD2. Germline V gene data show CDR1 as MDHEN and CDR2 as SYDVKM. The CDR3 loop spans 14 amino acids. The V gene end was trimmed by 5 bases and the J gene end by 9 bases; junction bases not matched to a gene: 7.

The chain links TRBV9 to TRBJ1-3; D gene uncertain. Looked up from germline, CDR1 is SGDLS and CDR2 is YYNGEE. This CDR3 is built from 16 residues. V shed 0 bases and J shed 2 bases, with 12 bases lying between them. CDR3 region: CASSVVSGGPGNTIYF. DNA of the CDR3: TGTGCCAGCAGCGTAGTATCAGGTGGACCTGGAAACACCATATATTTT. The full variable domain, completed using reference TRBV9 and TRBJ1-3, is DSGVTQTPKHLITATGQRVTLRCSPRSGDLSVYWYQQSLDQGLQFLIQYYNGEERAKGNILERFSAQQFPDLHSELNLSSLELGDSALYFCASSVVSGGPGNTIYFGEGSWLTVV.

The rearrangement uses TRBV5-1 and TRBJ1-6, with D maybe TRBD1 (6 bases). Germline V gene data show CDR1 as SGHRS and CDR2 as YFSETQ. There are 14 residues in the CDR3. Trimming took off 1 base at V and 8 bases at J, with 10 bases between the two ends. Written as DNA, the CDR3 is TGCGCCAGCAGCTTGACAGGGAATCATTCACCCCTCCACTTT. Translated: CASSLTGNHSPLHF.

The rearrangement links TRBV7-3 to TRBJ1-3; D is unclear. V was cut by 5 bases and J by 4 bases, with 12 bases left in between. Per germline, CDR1 SGHTA and CDR2 FQGTGA. CDR3 length equals 14 residues. CDR3 bases: TGTGCCAGCAGCCTGGGCCCGGCAGGAAACACCATATATTTT. Translating it yields CASSLGPAGNTIYF.